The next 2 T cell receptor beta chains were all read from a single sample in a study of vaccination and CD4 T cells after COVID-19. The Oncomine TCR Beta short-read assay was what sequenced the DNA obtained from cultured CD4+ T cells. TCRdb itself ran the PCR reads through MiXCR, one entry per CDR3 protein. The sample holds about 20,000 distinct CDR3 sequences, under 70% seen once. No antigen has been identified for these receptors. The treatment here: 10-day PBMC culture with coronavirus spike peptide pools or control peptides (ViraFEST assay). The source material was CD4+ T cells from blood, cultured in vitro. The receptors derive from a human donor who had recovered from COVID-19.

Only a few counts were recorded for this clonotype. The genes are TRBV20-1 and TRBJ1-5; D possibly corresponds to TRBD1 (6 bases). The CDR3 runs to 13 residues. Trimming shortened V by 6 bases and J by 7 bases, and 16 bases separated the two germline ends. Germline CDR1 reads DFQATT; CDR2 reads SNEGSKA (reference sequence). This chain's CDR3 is CSARIRGAQPQHF. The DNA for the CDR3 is TGCAGTGCCAGGATACGGGGGGCGCAGCCCCAGCATTTT.

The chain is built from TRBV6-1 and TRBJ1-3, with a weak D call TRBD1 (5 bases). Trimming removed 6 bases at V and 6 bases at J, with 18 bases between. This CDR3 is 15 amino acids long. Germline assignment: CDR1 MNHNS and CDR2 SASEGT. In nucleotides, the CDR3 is TGTGCCAGCAGCAACCAGGGACCGCTGTCAAACACCATATATTTT. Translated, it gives CASSNQGPLSNTIYF.